This is a list of T cell receptor beta chains from one sample in a study of blood T cell repertoires in COVID-19. Method: immunoSEQ multiplex PCR; TCRdb's copy keeps in-frame clones and lacks some. The table records some 150,000 clones, around 88% of them present only once. Sequenced material: peripheral blood. These receptors came from a man aged 60-69 years with active or convalescent COVID-19. Each CDR3 is given with its conserved first and last residue. The order of the fields is V gene, D gene, clone size, J gene, CDR3 protein, CDR3 DNA. A D gene is named only where the DNA matches it firmly. Where a row states a size, it is once, few, many or the class of an expanded clone; other rows omit it.

>TRBV6-6|.|.|TRBJ1-1
CASSWDFIRNTEAFF
TGTGCCAGCAGTTGGGACTTCATCAGGAACACTGAAGCTTTCTTT
>TRBV7-2|.|once|TRBJ1-4
CASSLEREKLFF
TGTGCCAGCAGCTTAGAGCGGGAAAAACTGTTTTTT
>TRBV30|.|.|TRBJ1-2
CAWSPTNYGYTF
TGTGCCTGGAGTCCCACTAACTATGGCTACACCTTC
>TRBV5-1|.|.|TRBJ2-3
CASSTGNVGTDTQYF
TGCGCCAGCAGCACGGGGAACGTGGGCACAGATACGCAGTATTTT
>TRBV6-5|TRBD1|.|TRBJ1-2
CASSYSDRVGYTF
TGTGCCAGCAGTTACTCCGACAGGGTCGGCTACACCTTC
>TRBV7-2|.|.|TRBJ1-1
CASSLHGPEQGTEAFF
TGTGCCAGCAGCTTACATGGGCCAGAACAAGGCACTGAAGCTTTCTTT
>TRBV6-4|TRBD1|once|TRBJ2-5
CASSDWFRGYQETQYF
TGTGCCAGCAGTGACTGGTTCAGGGGGTACCAAGAGACCCAGTACTTC
>TRBV28|TRBD2|.|TRBJ2-5
CASRDSLAGETQYF
TGTGCCAGCAGGGATTCACTAGCGGGAGAGACCCAGTACTTC
>TRBV14|.|.|TRBJ2-7
CASSLRGGYEQYF
TGTGCCAGCAGCCTACGAGGGGGATACGAGCAGTACTTC
>TRBV5-4|.|.|TRBJ2-1
CASSSPTSPGDEQFF
TGTGCCAGCAGCTCTCCGACTAGTCCGGGGGATGAGCAGTTCTTC
>TRBV5-1|.|.|TRBJ1-4
CASSWVGANEKLFF
TGCGCCAGCAGCTGGGTAGGGGCTAATGAAAAACTGTTTTTT
>TRBV6-1|TRBD1|once|TRBJ2-1
CATLQGLSSYNEQFF
TGTGCCACTCTACAGGGGTTAAGCTCCTACAATGAGCAGTTCTTC
>TRBV5-4|.|.|TRBJ2-5
CASSFIKGGETQYF
TGTGCCAGCAGCTTCATTAAAGGGGGAGAGACCCAGTACTTC
>TRBV15|TRBD1|.|TRBJ2-7
CATSRTRDRVTEQYF
TGTGCCACCAGCAGAACCCGGGACAGGGTAACCGAGCAGTACTTC
>TRBV7-9|.|.|TRBJ2-7
CASSRSYEQYF
TGTGCCAGCAGCCGTTCCTACGAGCAGTACTTC
>TRBV7-2|TRBD1|.|TRBJ1-2
CASSLGQSNYGYTF
TGTGCCAGCAGCTTGGGACAGTCTAACTATGGCTACACCTTC
>TRBV19|.|once|TRBJ1-5
CASRLRDRNQPQHF
TGTGCCAGTAGACTCAGGGATCGGAATCAGCCCCAGCATTTT
>TRBV7-3|.|.|TRBJ2-6
CASSFGSPGANVLTF
TGTGCCAGCAGCTTCGGTAGTCCTGGGGCCAACGTCCTGACTTTC
>TRBV4-1|TRBD1|.|TRBJ1-1
CASSHFPGQGSEAFF
TGCGCCAGCAGCCACTTTCCGGGACAGGGTTCTGAAGCTTTCTTT
>TRBV4-1|TRBD1|many|TRBJ2-2
CASSPTGLVGELFF
TGCGCCAGCAGCCCGACAGGGTTAGTCGGGGAGCTGTTTTTT
>TRBV27|.|.|TRBJ1-5
CASSLSGGLSNQPQHF
TGTGCCAGCAGTTTATCCGGGGGGCTCAGCAATCAGCCCCAGCATTTT